Presented here are 23 T cell receptor beta chains from one specimen sequenced in a study of control samples from healthy donors and cancer patients. Sequencing was performed with immunoSEQ multiplex PCR; in TCRdb, only in-frame clones are kept and a portion is missing. The table records about 140,000 clones, about nine tenths of them present only once. Sequencing input: blood. The source is a woman under 40 in good health.

This clone has just a few counts. The chain links TRBV6-1 to TRBJ1-1; D call uncertain. The CDR3 covers 14 residues. The germline V gene has CDR1 MNHNS and CDR2 SASEGT. With 0 bases removed from V and 2 bases from J, the gap between germline ends came to 7 bases. CDR3 residues: CASSEATTNTEAFF. The CDR3 nucleotides read TGTGCCAGCAGTGAAGCTACCACCAACACTGAAGCTTTCTTT.

The chain is built from TRBV2 and TRBJ1-6; D remains unclear. Germline V CDR1 and CDR2: SNHLY, FYNNEI. The V and J ends lost 4 bases and 7 bases respectively, with 11 bases between them. This CDR3 spans 14 amino acids. For the CDR3, the DNA is TGTGCCAGCAGTGTTATCTCCGGGAATTCACCCCTCCACTTT. Translation gives CASSVISGNSPLHF.

The J gene is TRBJ2-7, the V gene TRBV3-1 (or the pseudogene TRBV3-2); 7 nucleotides align to TRBD2. CDR3 size: 13 residues. V was clipped by 0 bases and J by 6 bases; unmatched bases: 2. Germline CDR1 reads LGHDT; CDR2 reads YNNKEL (reference sequence). The CDR3 region is CASSQDPGGEQYF. The DNA for the CDR3 is TGTGCCAGCAGCCAAGATCCGGGGGGCGAGCAGTACTTC.

V usage is TRBV6-5 and J usage is TRBJ2-7; 8 bases are a match to TRBD1. The length of the CDR3 is 14 residues. The V segment lost 6 bases and the J segment 2 bases; nucleotides outside the gene matches: 6. The germline gives CDR1 MNHEY, CDR2 SVGAGI. The CDR3 here is CASRSDRAPYEQYF. As DNA, the CDR3 is TGTGCCAGCAGGTCGGACAGGGCCCCCTACGAGCAGTACTTC.

About this clone: Mismatch with germline at one junction end may stem from a read error. Other DNA variants within this sample encode the same CDR3. The CDR3 DNA is TGCGCCAGCAGTGAGTCAGGGGGTTCGAACACTGAAGCTTTCTTC. Amino acids: CASSESGGSNTEAFF. This chain joins TRBV10-1 and TRBJ1-1; a weak D match, TRBD1 (6 bases). Germline V gene sequence: CDR1 WNHNN, CDR2 SYGVQD (reference sequence). CDR3 length equals 15 residues.

The V call is TRBV18, the J call TRBJ1-6; D uncertain. Trimming left V 4 bases short and J 7 bases short, with 11 bases between. This CDR3 contains 14 residues. The V gene's germline CDR1 is KGHSH and CDR2 LQKENI. CDR3 sequence (DNA): TGTGCCAGCTCACGAGAAGGGAGCAATTCACCCCTCCACTTT. It codes for CASSREGSNSPLHF.

V and J are TRBV6-5 and TRBJ2-3; the D gene is possibly TRBD2 (6 bases). The CDR3 loop spans 14 amino acids. Between the trimmed V and J ends, which lost 6 bases and 1 base, there was a span of 11 bases. Germline loops: CDR1 MNHEY, CDR2 SVGAGI. In DNA form, the CDR3 reads TGTGCCAGCAGATTTAGGGAGGGCACAGATACGCAGTATTTT. Translation: CASRFREGTDTQYF.

This sequence joins TRBV19 and TRBJ2-2, with 10 bases lining up with TRBD2. CDR1 and CDR2 from the germline V gene are LNHDA and SQIVND (reference sequence). V trimming: 5 bases; J trimming: 6 bases; junction bases outside the gene matches: 9. The CDR3 runs 16 residues. The CDR3 spells CASSPRTSGGSGELFF. Written as DNA, the CDR3 is TGTGCCAGTAGTCCTAGGACTAGCGGCGGATCCGGGGAGCTGTTTTTT.

The chain uses TRBV19 and TRBJ2-7; a possible D gene is TRBD2 (6 bases). Germline V lookup: CDR1 LNHDA, CDR2 SQIVND (reference sequence). Trimming stripped 3 bases from V and 2 bases from J, with 14 bases between. The CDR3 consists of 15 residues. The CDR3 here is CASSMKGLPTYEQYF. CDR3 bases: TGTGCCAGTAGTATGAAGGGACTCCCGACCTACGAGCAGTACTTC.

This clone has a handful of counts. The chain uses TRBV6-5 and TRBJ2-7; D may be TRBD1 or TRBD2 (5 bases each). The CDR3 extends over 14 amino acids. The V gene lost 6 bases and the J gene lost 0 bases, with 12 bases spanning the gap. CDR1 MNHEY and CDR2 SVGAGI come from the germline V gene. The CDR3 sequence is CASSRDGSSYEQYF. The CDR3 nucleotides are TGTGCCAGCAGCCGGGACGGTAGCTCCTACGAGCAGTACTTC.

The chain couples TRBV18 to TRBJ1-2, with D maybe TRBD1 (5 bases). Between the trimmed V and J ends, which lost 3 bases and 8 bases, there was a span of 13 bases. Germline-derived CDR1 and CDR2 are KGHSH and LQKENI. There are 13 residues in the CDR3. The chain's CDR3 is CASSPSGLYGYTF. CDR3 bases: TGTGCCAGCTCACCCTCAGGGTTGTACGGCTACACCTTC.

The chain links TRBV12-3 or TRBV12-4 to TRBJ2-1; D might be TRBD1 (6 bases). This CDR3 spans 13 amino acids. V lost 4 bases and J lost 9, with 13 bases in between. The CDR3 DNA is TGTGCCAGCAGTTCACAGGGTATCGGTGAGCAGTTCTTC. Translation gives CASSSQGIGEQFF.

This rearrangement joins TRBV16 to TRBJ1-3; D perhaps matches TRBD1 (5 bases). The CDR3 sequence is 15 residues long. Germline CDR1 and CDR2: KGHSY and FQNENV. V lost 4 bases to trimming and J lost 2 bases, with 12 bases between them. CDR3: CASSRGRAAGNTIYF. The CDR3 nucleotides are TGTGCCAGCAGCCGGGGCCGAGCGGCTGGAAACACCATATATTTT.

The gene calls are TRBV12-3 or TRBV12-4 and TRBJ2-2; D remains unclear. The CDR3 totals 13 residues. Trimming removed 10 bases from V and 6 bases from J, with 15 bases in between. CDR3 amino acids: CATDISMAGELFF. CDR3 DNA: TGTGCCACCGACATTTCGATGGCCGGGGAGCTGTTTTTT.

The chain has TRBV25-1 and TRBJ1-4, with a tentative D call TRBD1 (6 bases). Per germline, CDR1 MGHDK and CDR2 SYGVNS. V shed 1 base and J shed 8 bases, with 14 bases lying between them. This CDR3 comprises 15 residues. DNA of the CDR3: TGTGCCAGCAGTGAATTGGGGGCAATCGGGGAAAAACTGTTTTTT. This translates into CASSELGAIGEKLFF.

This sequence joins TRBV4-2 and TRBJ2-7, with TRBD2 matching 7 bases. The ends lost 1 base at V and 7 bases at J; junction bases unmatched: 4. Looked up from germline, CDR1 is LGHNA and CDR2 is YNFKEQ. The CDR3 has 13 amino acids. CDR3 region: CASSQVRGEEQYF. DNA of the CDR3: TGTGCCAGCAGCCAAGTACGGGGGGAAGAGCAGTACTTC.

This chain joins TRBV4-2 and TRBJ2-1; maybe TRBD2 (5 bases). Trimming removed 3 bases from V and 12 bases from J, with 21 bases in between. The germline V gene has CDR1 LGHNA and CDR2 YNFKEQ. There are 15 residues in the CDR3. CDR3 sequence reads: CASSQRLESRVWQFF. CDR3 DNA sequence: TGTGCCAGCAGCCAGCGACTCGAATCGCGGGTGTGGCAGTTCTTC.

The CDR3 here is CASSHLEYEQYF. CDR3 DNA sequence: TGTGCCAGCAGCCACCTAGAGTACGAGCAGTACTTC. V usage is TRBV14 and J usage is TRBJ2-7; D gene uncertain. V was cut by 3 bases and J by 4 bases, with 7 bases left in between. This CDR3 has 12 residues. Germline loops: CDR1 SGHDN, CDR2 FVKESK. Based on the CDR3 plus reference TRBV14 and TRBJ2-7, the full variable domain is EAGVTQFPSHSVIEKGQTVTLRCDPISGHDNLYWYRRVMGKEIKFLLHFVKESKQDESGMPNNRFLAERTGGTYSTLKVQPAELEDSGVYFCASSHLEYEQYFGPGTRLTVT.

This sequence joins TRBV3-1 (or the pseudogene TRBV3-2) and TRBJ1-2; TRBD1 agrees at 8 bases. The CDR3 is made up of 16 amino acids. Germline values: CDR1 LGHDT, CDR2 YNNKEL (reference sequence). Trimming cost V 3 bases and J 6 bases; bases outside gene matches: 12. The CDR3 nucleotides are TGTGCCAGCAGCCAGCTTTCTCGACAGGGGTGGGATGGCTACACCTTC. This gives the protein CASSQLSRQGWDGYTF.

The chain joins TRBV6-6 to TRBJ2-3, with 7 bases matching TRBD2. The CDR3 consists of 15 residues. Trimming took 2 bases from V and 4 from J; bases not matched to a gene: 6. CDR1 and CDR2 (germline): MNHNY, SVGAGI (reference sequence). CDR3 DNA sequence: TGTGCCAGCAGTTACGCGCTAGCGGCGGCAGATACGCAGTATTTT. Encoded protein: CASSYALAAADTQYF.

V gene TRBV10-3 combines with J gene TRBJ1-2; a possible D gene is TRBD1 (6 bases). In germline, CDR1 is ENHRY, CDR2 SYGVKD. Trimming took off 0 bases at V and 10 bases at J, with 15 bases between the two ends. This CDR3 region has 14 residues. CDR3: CAISESRRGVDYTF. CDR3 sequence (DNA): TGTGCCATCAGTGAGTCGCGCAGGGGAGTTGACTACACCTTC.

The genes are TRBV6-1 and TRBJ2-5, with 16 nucleotides matching TRBD2. The CDR3 runs 18 residues. Looked up from germline, CDR1 is MNHNS and CDR2 is SASEGT. V dropped 4 bases and J dropped 6; count of bases not matched to a gene: 11. The CDR3 DNA is TGTGCCAGCAGTGGAGCCGGGACTAGCGGGAGGGCCGGAAAGACCCAGTACTTC. Translated, it gives CASSGAGTSGRAGKTQYF.

The rearrangement links TRBV6-5 to TRBJ2-3; D unclear. Germline V CDR1 and CDR2: MNHEY, SVGAGI. V gave up 0 bases and J gave up 4 bases, with 14 bases separating them. The CDR3 covers 16 residues. CDR3 sequence (DNA): TGTGCCAGCAGTTACTCGATCCCCCTTGGGGCAGATACGCAGTATTTT. Translated: CASSYSIPLGADTQYF.